This T cell receptor beta chain was obtained from a study of T cell responses to AZD1222 COVID-19 vaccine. Trimming took 0 bases from V and 9 from J; bases not matched to a gene: 4. The CDR3 is 15 residues long. CDR1 and CDR2 from the germline V gene are KGHSH and LQKENI. The repertoire was sequenced with immunoSEQ multiplex PCR; TCRdb's copy has only in-frame clones and lacks some. The sample has around 160,000 clones; about 91% are singletons. This clonotype was obtained from an adult in good health. This specimen consisted of peripheral blood, obtained on day 0 of AZD1222 vaccination. The rearrangement joins TRBV18 to TRBJ2-2; 10 bases fit TRBD1. The CDR3 protein is CASSPPGTGEWELFF. As DNA, the CDR3 is TGTGCCAGCTCACCACCGGGGACAGGGGAATGGGAGCTGTTTTTT.